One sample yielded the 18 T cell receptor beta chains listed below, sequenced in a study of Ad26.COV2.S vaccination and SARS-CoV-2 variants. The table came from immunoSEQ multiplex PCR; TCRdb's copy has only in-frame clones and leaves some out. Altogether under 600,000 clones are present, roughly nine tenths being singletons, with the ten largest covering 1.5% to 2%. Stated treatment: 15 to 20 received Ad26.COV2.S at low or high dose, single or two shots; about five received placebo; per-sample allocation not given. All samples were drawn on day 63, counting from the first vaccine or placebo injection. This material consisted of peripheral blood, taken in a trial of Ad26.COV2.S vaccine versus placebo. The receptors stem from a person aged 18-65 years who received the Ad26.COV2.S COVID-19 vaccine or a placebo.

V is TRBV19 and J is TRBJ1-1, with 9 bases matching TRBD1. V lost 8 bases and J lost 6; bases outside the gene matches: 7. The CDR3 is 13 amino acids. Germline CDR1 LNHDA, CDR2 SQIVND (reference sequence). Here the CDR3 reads CASQNRGRAEAFF. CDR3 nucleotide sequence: TGTGCCAGTCAAAACAGGGGGCGGGCTGAAGCTTTCTTT.

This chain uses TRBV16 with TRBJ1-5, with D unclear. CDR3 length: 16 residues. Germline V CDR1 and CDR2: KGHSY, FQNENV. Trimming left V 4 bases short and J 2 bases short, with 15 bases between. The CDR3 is CASSPTIMQGNQPQHF. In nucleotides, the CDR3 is TGTGCCAGCAGCCCGACGATAATGCAGGGCAATCAGCCCCAGCATTTT.

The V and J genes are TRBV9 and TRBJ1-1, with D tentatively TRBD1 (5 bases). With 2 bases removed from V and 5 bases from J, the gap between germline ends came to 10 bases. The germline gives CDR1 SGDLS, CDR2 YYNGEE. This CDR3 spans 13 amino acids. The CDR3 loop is CASSVQGGTEAFF. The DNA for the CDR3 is TGTGCCAGCAGCGTCCAGGGAGGGACTGAAGCTTTCTTT.

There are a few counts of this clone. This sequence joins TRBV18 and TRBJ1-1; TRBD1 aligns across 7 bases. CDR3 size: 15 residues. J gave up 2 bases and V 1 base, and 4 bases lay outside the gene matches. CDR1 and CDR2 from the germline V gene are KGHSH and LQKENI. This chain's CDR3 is CASSPQGAANTEAFF. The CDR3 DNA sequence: TGTGCCAGCTCACCACAGGGGGCCGCCAACACTGAAGCTTTCTTT.

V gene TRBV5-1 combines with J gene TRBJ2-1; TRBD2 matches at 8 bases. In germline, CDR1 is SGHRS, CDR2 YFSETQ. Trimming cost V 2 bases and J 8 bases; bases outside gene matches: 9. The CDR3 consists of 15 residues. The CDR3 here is CASSLIAGSGDEQFF. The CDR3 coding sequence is TGCGCCAGCAGCTTAATAGCGGGAAGCGGCGATGAGCAGTTCTTC.

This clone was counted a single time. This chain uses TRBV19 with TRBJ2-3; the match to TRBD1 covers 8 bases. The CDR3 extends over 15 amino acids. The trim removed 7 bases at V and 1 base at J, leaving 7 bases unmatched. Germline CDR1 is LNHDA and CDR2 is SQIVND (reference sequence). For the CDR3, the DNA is TGTGCCAGTACCGATTACAGGGGGGGCACAGATACGCAGTATTTT. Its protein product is CASTDYRGGTDTQYF.

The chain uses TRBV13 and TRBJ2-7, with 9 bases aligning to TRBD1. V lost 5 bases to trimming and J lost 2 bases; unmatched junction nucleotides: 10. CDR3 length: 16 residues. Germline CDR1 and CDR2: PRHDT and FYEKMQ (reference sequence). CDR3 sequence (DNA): TGTGCCAGCAGCCGGACGGGGACAGGGAGAGCCTACGAGCAGTACTTC. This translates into CASSRTGTGRAYEQYF.

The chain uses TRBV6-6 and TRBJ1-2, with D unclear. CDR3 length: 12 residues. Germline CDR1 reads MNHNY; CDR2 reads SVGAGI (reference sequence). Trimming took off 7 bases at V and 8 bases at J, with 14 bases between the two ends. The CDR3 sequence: CASTPEGRGYTF. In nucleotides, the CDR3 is TGTGCCAGCACCCCGGAGGGCAGGGGCTACACCTTC.

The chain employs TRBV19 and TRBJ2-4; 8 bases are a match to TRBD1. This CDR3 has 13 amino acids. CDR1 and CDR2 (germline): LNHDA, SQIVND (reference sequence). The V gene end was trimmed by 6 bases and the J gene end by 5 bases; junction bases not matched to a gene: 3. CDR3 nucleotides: TGTGCCAGTAGCCCCAGGGGGCAAAACATTCAGTACTTC. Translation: CASSPRGQNIQYF.

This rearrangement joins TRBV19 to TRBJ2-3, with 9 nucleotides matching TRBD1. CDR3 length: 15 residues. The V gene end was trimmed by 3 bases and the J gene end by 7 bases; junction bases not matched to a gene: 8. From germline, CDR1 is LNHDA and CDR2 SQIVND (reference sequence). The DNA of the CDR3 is TGTGCCAGTAGTATGCAGGACAGGGGCCCGAATACGCAGTATTTT. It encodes CASSMQDRGPNTQYF.

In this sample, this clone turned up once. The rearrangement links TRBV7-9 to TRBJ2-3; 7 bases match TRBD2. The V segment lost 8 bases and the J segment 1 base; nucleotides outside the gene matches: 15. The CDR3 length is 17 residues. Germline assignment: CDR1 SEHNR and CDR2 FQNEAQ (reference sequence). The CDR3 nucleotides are TGTGCCAGCGTTCTAGCGGTTGTAAGGGAAGGCACAGATACGCAGTATTTT. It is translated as CASVLAVVREGTDTQYF.

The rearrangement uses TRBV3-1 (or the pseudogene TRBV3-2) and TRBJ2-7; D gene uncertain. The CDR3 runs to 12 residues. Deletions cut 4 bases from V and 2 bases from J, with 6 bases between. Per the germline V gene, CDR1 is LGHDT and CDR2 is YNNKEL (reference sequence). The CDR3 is CASSLDAYEQYF. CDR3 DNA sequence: TGTGCCAGCAGCCTAGATGCCTACGAGCAGTACTTC.

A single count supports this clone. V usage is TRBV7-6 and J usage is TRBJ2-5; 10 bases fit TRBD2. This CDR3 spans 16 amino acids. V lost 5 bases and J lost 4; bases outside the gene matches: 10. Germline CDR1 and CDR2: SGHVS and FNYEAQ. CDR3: CASSPSLAGVRETQYF. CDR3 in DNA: TGTGCCAGCAGCCCTTCGCTAGCGGGAGTCAGAGAGACCCAGTACTTC.

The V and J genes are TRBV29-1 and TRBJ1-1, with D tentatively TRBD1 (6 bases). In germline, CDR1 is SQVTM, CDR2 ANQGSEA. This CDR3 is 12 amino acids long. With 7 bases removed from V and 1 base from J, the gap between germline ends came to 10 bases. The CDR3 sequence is CSGGRGNTEAFF. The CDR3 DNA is TGCAGCGGAGGCAGGGGGAACACTGAAGCTTTCTTT.

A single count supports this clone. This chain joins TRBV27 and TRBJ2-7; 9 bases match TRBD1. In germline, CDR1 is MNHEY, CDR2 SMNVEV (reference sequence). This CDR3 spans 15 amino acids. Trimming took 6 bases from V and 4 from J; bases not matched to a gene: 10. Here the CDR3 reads CASSRTGTGLYEQYF. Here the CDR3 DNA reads TGTGCCAGCAGCCGAACCGGGACAGGGCTGTACGAGCAGTACTTC.

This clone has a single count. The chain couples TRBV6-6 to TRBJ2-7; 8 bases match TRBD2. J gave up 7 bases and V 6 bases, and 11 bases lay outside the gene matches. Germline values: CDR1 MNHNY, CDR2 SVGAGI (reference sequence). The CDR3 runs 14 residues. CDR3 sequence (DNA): TGTGCCAGCAGAACTAGCGGAAAAGGCGGGGAGCAGTACTTC. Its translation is CASRTSGKGGEQYF.

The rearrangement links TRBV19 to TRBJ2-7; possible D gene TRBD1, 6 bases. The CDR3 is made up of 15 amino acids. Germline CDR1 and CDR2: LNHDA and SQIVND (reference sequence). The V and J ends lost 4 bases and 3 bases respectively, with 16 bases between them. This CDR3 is CASSRQAIPNYEQYF. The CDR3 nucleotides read TGTGCCAGTAGTAGACAGGCGATCCCGAACTACGAGCAGTACTTC.

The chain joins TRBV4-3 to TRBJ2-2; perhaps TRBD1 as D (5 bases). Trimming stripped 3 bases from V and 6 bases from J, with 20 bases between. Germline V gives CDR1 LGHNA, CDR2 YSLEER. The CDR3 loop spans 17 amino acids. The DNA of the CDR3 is TGCGCCAGCAGCCAGGGTTTCGTTGGGCAGGGCGCCGGGGAGCTGTTTTTT. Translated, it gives CASSQGFVGQGAGELFF.